This T cell receptor (beta chain) was identified during a study of CD8+ T cells in alopecia areata. Study at large: Treated patients were dosed with oral tofacitinib, taking 5 to 10 mg twice daily.

cDNA prepared by RNA extraction and subsequent reverse transcription served as the template for sequencing. Here immunoSEQ multiplex PCR was the method, and the copy in TCRdb shows in-frame clones only, minus some. The table records roughly 190,000 clones, over 55% of them present only once. The treatment: oral pan-JAK inhibitor, 5-10 mg twice daily. Those with alopecia areata gave lesional scalp punch biopsies and peripheral blood. Whole-study results and caveats: Scalp lesions, especially in alopecia totalis/universalis, had higher clonality than normal scalp. Possibly because of HLA-related factors, TCR sharing was less clear across patients than in mice.

On this clone: The antigen is undetermined.

The receptor was isolated from a human donor with alopecia areata. Sequenced here: CD4+ T cells sorted from blood, sampled at week 24, from a patient treated with tofacitinib.

In DNA form, the CDR3 reads TGTGCCAGCAGTTCCTCCCGGGACAGGGACAATGAGCAGTTCTTC. This sequence encodes CASSSSRDRDNEQFF. This sequence joins TRBV28 and TRBJ2-1; 9 bases are shared with TRBD1. The length of the CDR3 is 15 residues. J gave up 5 bases and V 4 bases, and 6 bases lay outside the gene matches. Germline lookup yields CDR1 MDHEN and CDR2 SYDVKM.